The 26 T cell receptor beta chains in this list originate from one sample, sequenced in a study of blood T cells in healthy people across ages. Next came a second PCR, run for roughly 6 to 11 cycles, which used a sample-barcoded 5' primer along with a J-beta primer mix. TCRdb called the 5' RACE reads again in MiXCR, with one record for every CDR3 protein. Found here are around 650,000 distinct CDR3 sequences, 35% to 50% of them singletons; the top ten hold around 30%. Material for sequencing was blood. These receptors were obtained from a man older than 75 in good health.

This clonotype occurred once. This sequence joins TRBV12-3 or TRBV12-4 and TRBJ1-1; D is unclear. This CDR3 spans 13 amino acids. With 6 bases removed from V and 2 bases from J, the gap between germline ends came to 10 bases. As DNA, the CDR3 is TGTGCCAGCAGGCTGGGATACAACACTGAAGCTTTCTTT. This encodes CASRLGYNTEAFF.

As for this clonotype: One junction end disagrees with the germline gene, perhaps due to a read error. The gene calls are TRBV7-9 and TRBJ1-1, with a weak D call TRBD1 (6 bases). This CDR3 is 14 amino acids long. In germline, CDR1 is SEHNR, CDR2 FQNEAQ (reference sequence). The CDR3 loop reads CAGSSDRLNTEAFF. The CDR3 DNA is TGTGCCGGCAGCTCCGACAGGCTAAACACTGAAGCTTTCTTT.

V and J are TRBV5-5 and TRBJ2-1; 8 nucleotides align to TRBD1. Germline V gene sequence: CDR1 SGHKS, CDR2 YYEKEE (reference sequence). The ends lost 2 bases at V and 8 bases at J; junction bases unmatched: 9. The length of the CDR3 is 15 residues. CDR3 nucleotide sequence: TGTGCCAGCAGCTTACGAGACAGGGGACAGGATGAGCAGTTCTTC. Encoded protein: CASSLRDRGQDEQFF. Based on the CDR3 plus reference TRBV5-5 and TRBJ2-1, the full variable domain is DAGVTQSPTHLIKTRGQQVTLRCSPISGHKSVSWYQQVLGQGPQFIFQYYEKEERGRGNFPDRFSARQFPNYSSELNVNALLLGDSALYLCASSLRDRGQDEQFFGPGTRLTVL.

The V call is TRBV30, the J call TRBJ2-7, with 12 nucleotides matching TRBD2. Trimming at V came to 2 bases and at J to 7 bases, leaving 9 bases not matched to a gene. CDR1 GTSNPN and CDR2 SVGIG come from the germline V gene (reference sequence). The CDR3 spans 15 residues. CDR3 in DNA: TGTGCCTGGAGTCCAAGGACTAGCGGGGTCCGGGAGCAGTACTTC. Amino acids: CAWSPRTSGVREQYF.

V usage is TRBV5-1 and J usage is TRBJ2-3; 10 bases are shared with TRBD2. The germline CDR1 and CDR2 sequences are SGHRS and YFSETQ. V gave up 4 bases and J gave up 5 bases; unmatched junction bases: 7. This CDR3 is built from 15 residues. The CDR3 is CASSPSGTSVDTQYF. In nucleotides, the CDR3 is TGCGCCAGCAGCCCTTCCGGGACTAGCGTAGATACGCAGTATTTT.

CDR3 bases: TGTGCCAGCAGCCAAGAACAGTACTATGGCTACACCTTC. It yields the protein CASSQEQYYGYTF. The chain recombines TRBV3-1 with TRBJ1-2; no clear D gene. This CDR3 is 13 amino acids long. The V and J ends lost 0 bases and 3 bases respectively, with 5 bases between them. Germline lookup yields CDR1 LGHDT and CDR2 YNNKEL (reference sequence).

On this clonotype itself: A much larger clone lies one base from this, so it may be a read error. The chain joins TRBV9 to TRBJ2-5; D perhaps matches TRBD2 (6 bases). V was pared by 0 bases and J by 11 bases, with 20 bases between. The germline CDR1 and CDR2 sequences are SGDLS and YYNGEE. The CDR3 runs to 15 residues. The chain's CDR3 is CASSVDRFGGNEQYF. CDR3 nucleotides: TGTGCCAGCAGCGTAGATCGTTTTGGGGGGAATGAGCAGTACTTC.

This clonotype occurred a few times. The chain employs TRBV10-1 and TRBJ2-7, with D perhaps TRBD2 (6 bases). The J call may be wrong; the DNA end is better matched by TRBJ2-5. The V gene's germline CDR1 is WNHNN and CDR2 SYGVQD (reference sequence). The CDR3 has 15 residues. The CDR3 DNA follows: TGCGCCAGCAGTGGCGGATCGATCGGGGGAGAGACCCAGTACTTC. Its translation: CASSGGSIGGETQYF.

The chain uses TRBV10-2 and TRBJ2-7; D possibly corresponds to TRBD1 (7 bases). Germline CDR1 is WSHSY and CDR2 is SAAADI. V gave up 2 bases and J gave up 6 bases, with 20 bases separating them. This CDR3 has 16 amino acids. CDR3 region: CASSEPPGGGYCEQYF. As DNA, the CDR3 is TGCGCCAGCAGTGAGCCCCCCGGAGGGGGCTACTGCGAGCAGTACTTC.

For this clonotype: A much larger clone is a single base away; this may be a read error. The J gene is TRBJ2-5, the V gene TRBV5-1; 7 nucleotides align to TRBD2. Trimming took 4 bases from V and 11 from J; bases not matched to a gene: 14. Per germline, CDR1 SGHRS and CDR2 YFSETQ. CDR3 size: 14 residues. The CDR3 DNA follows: TGCGCCAGCAGCACCGGACTAGGCGGGCATGAGCAGTACTTC. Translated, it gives CASSTGLGGHEQYF.

DNA for the CDR3: TGCAGTGCTAGACCCGGACAGATCAATTCACCCCTCCACTTT. It encodes CSARPGQINSPLHF. The chain links TRBV20-1 to TRBJ1-6, with a possible D match to TRBD1 (6 bases). CDR3 size: 14 residues. Germline V lookup: CDR1 DFQATT, CDR2 SNEGSKA (reference sequence). V lost 2 bases and J 7 bases, leaving 12 bases between the germline ends.

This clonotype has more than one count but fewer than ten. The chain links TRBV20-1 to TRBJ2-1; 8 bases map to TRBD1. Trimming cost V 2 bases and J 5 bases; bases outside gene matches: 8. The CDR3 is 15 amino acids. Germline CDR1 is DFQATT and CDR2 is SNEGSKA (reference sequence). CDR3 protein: CSARTPGQDNNEQFF. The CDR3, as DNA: TGCAGTGCTAGAACCCCGGGACAGGATAACAATGAGCAGTTCTTC.

The CDR3: CASSPGTLGGTQYF. The CDR3 DNA reads as TGTGCCAGCAGCCCCGGGACTTTAGGGGGTACCCAGTACTTC. The chain recombines TRBV11-2 with TRBJ2-5; D may be TRBD1 or TRBD2 (6 bases each). Looked up from germline, CDR1 is SGHAT and CDR2 is FQNNGV. V lost 5 bases to trimming and J lost 8 bases, with 18 bases between them. The CDR3 runs 14 residues. The full variable domain, with the rest looked up from reference TRBV11-2 and TRBJ2-5, is EAGVAQSPRYKIIEKRQSVAFWCNPISGHATLYWYQQILGQGPKLLIQFQNNGVVDDSQLPKDRFSAERLKGVDSTLKIQPAKLEDSAVYLCASSPGTLGGTQYFGPGTRLLVL.

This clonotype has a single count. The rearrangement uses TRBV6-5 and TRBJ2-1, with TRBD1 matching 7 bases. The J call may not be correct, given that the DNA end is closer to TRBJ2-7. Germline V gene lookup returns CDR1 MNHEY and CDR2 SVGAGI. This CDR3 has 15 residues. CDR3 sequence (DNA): TGTGCCAGCAGCCAAACAGGGGCTTCCTACAATGAGCAGTACTTC. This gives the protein CASSQTGASYNEQYF.

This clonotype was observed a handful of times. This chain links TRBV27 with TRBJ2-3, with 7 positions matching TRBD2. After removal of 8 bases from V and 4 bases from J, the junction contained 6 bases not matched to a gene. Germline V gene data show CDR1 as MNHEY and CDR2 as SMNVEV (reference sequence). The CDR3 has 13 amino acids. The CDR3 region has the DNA TGTGCCAGCGGCAGCGGGAACGCAGATACGCAGTATTTT. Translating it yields CASGSGNADTQYF.

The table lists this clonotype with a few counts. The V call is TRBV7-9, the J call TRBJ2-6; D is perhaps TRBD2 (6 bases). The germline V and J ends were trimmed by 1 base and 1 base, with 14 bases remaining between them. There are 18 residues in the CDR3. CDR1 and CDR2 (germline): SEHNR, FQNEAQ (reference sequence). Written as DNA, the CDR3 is TGTGCCAGCAGCTTAGGAGTGGGGGGAGCTTCTGGGGCCAACGTCCTGACTTTC. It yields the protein CASSLGVGGASGANVLTF.

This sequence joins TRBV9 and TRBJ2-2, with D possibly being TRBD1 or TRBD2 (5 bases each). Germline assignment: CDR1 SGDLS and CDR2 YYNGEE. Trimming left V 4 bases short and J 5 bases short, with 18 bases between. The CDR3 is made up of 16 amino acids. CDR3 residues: CASSQALGTGTGELFF. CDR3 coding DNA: TGTGCCAGCAGCCAAGCGTTGGGGACCGGTACCGGGGAGCTGTTTTTT. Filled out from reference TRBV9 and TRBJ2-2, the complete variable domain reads DSGVTQTPKHLITATGQRVTLRCSPRSGDLSVYWYQQSLDQGLQFLIQYYNGEERAKGNILERFSAQQFPDLHSELNLSSLELGDSALYFCASSQALGTGTGELFFGEGSRLTVL.

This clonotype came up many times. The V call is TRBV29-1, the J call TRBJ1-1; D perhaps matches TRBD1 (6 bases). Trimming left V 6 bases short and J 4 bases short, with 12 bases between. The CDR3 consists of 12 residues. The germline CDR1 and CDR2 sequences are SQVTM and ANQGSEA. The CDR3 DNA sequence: TGCAGCGTAAGAGGGGGGGGCACTGAAGCTTTCTTT. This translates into CSVRGGGTEAFF. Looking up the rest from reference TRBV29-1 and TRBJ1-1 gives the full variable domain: SAVISQKPSRDICQRGTSLTIQCQVDSQVTMMFWYRQQPGQSLTLIATANQGSEATYESGFVIDKFPISRPNLTFSTLTVSNMSPEDSSIYLCSVRGGGTEAFFGQGTRLTVV.

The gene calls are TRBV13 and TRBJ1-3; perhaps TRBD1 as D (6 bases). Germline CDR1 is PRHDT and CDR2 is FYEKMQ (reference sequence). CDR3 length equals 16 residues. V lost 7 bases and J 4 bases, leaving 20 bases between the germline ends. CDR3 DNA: TGTGCCAGCAAATCGTACAGGGACCCGGTGGGAAACACCATATATTTT. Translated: CASKSYRDPVGNTIYF.

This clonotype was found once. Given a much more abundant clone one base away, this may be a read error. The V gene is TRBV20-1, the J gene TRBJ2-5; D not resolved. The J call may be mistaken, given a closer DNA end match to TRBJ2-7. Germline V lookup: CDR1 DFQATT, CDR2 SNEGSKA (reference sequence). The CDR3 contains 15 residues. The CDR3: CSARGLRNGSYEQYF. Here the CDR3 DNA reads TGCAGTGCTAGAGGGCTTCGAAACGGGTCGTACGAGCAGTACTTC.

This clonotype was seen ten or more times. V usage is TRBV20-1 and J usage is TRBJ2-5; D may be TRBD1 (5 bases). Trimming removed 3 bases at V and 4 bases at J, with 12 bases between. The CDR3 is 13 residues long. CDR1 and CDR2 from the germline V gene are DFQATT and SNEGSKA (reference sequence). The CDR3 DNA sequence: TGCAGTGCTAGGGACACCAATTTAGAGACCCAGTACTTC. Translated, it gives CSARDTNLETQYF.

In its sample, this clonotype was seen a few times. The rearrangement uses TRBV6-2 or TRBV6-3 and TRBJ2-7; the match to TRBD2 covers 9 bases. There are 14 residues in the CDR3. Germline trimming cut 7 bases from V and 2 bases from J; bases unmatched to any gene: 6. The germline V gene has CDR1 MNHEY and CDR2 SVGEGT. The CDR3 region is CASIPAGGTYEQYF. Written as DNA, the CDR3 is TGTGCCAGCATCCCAGCGGGGGGCACCTACGAGCAGTACTTC.

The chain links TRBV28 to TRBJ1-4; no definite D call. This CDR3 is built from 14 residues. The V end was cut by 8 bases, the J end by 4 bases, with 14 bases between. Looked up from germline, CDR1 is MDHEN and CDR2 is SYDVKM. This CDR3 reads CASGTAPFNEKLFF. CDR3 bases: TGTGCCAGCGGTACCGCCCCGTTTAATGAAAAACTGTTTTTT.

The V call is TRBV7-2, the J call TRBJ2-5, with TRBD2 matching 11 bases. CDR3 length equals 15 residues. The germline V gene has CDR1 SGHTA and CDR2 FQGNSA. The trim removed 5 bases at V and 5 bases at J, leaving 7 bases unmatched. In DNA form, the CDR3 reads TGTGCCAGCAGCCCACTAGCGGGGGTCGGTGAGACCCAGTACTTC. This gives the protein CASSPLAGVGETQYF. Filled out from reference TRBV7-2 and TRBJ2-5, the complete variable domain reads GAGVSQSPSNKVTEKGKDVELRCDPISGHTALYWYRQSLGQGLEFLIYFQGNSAPDKSGLPSDRFSAERTGGSVSTLTIQRTQQEDSAVYLCASSPLAGVGETQYFGPGTRLLVL.

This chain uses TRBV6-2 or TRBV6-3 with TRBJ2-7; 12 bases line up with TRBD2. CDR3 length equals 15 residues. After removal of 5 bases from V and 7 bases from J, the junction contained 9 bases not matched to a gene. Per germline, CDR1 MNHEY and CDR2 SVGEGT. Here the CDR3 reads CASSDPSGGEYEQYF. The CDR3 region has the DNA TGTGCCAGCAGTGATCCTAGCGGGGGGGAGTATGAGCAGTACTTC.

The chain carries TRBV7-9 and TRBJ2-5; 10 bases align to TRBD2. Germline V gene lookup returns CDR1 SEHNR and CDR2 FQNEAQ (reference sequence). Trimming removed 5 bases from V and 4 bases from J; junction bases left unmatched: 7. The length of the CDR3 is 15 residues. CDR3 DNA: TGTGCCAGCAGCGTTCATAGCGGGGGGACAGAGACCCAGTACTTC. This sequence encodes CASSVHSGGTETQYF.